Shown below are 28 T cell receptor beta chains from a single sample sequenced in a study of lymphopenia after photon versus proton radiotherapy. Here immunoSEQ multiplex PCR was the method, and the copy in TCRdb shows in-frame clones only, minus some. The table records 65,000 to 85,000 clones, around 93% of them present only once. Source: peripheral blood, taken from a patient treated with photon-based radiotherapy. These TCRs come from a woman between 40 and 50 years old with cholangiocarcinoma.

This rearrangement joins TRBV30 to TRBJ1-1, with 9 bases fitting TRBD1. The CDR3 totals 15 residues. The trim removed 3 bases at V and 7 bases at J, leaving 12 bases unmatched. Germline values: CDR1 GTSNPN, CDR2 SVGIG (reference sequence). The CDR3, as DNA: TGTGCCTGGAGGCCCCCGGGACAGGGATTGGGTGAAGCTTTCTTT. The encoded protein is CAWRPPGQGLGEAFF.

The sample holds one count of this clone. The rearrangement joins TRBV10-1 to TRBJ2-3; D is unclear. Germline assignment: CDR1 WNHNN and CDR2 SYGVQD (reference sequence). The CDR3 covers 14 residues. Trimming stripped 3 bases from V and 2 bases from J, with 9 bases between. The CDR3 sequence is CASSDSGYTDTQYF. The CDR3 DNA reads TGCGCCAGCAGTGACTCCGGTTACACAGATACGCAGTATTTT.

The chain uses TRBV10-1 and TRBJ2-7; D might be TRBD2 (6 bases). The CDR3 is 13 amino acids. V lost 8 bases to trimming and J lost 5 bases, with 16 bases between them. Germline-derived CDR1 and CDR2 are WNHNN and SYGVQD (reference sequence). The CDR3 loop reads CASSPRRVDEQYF. CDR3 in DNA: TGCGCCAGCTCACCAAGGAGGGTCGACGAGCAGTACTTC.

The V and J genes are TRBV10-3 and TRBJ2-1, with TRBD1 matching over 10 bases. Looked up from germline, CDR1 is ENHRY and CDR2 is SYGVKD. The CDR3 runs to 17 residues. The J segment lost 7 bases and the V segment lost 3 bases, leaving 12 bases of the junction unmatched. CDR3 loop: CAISDPVGDRGGNEQFF. In DNA, the CDR3 is TGTGCCATCAGTGACCCAGTAGGGGACAGGGGTGGTAATGAGCAGTTCTTC.

The V gene is TRBV29-1, the J gene TRBJ2-2, with D maybe TRBD1 (6 bases). Germline V lookup: CDR1 SQVTM, CDR2 ANQGSEA. V was pared by 8 bases and J by 4 bases, with 20 bases between. This CDR3 comprises 15 residues. The CDR3 DNA is TGCAGCTTCCGAGGGGGACCCAGTTCCACCGGGGAGCTGTTTTTT. Amino acids: CSFRGGPSSTGELFF.

The chain recombines TRBV7-3 with TRBJ2-2, with D possibly being TRBD2 (6 bases). Germline loops: CDR1 SGHTA, CDR2 FQGTGA. This CDR3 is 16 amino acids long. Between the trimmed V and J ends, which lost 4 bases and 1 base, there was a span of 13 bases. The CDR3 is CASSSRDGRNTGELFF. The CDR3 DNA reads TGTGCCAGCAGCTCCCGGGACGGGAGGAACACCGGGGAGCTGTTTTTT.

The chain employs TRBV6-5 and TRBJ2-3, with D possibly being TRBD1 (6 bases). Germline V gene lookup returns CDR1 MNHEY and CDR2 SVGAGI. V dropped 2 bases and J dropped 3 bases, with 15 bases sitting between them. The CDR3 totals 16 residues. Here the CDR3 reads CASSYNYDRRTDTQYF. The CDR3 bases are TGTGCCAGCAGTTACAACTACGACAGGAGAACAGATACGCAGTATTTT.

The chain links TRBV6-1 to TRBJ2-3; D remains unclear. The CDR3 sequence is 16 residues long. Germline-derived CDR1 and CDR2 are MNHNS and SASEGT. Trimming took 0 bases from V and 1 from J, leaving 11 bases between them. The CDR3 DNA is TGTGCCAGCAGTGAAGCGCACGGACCCGGCACAGATACGCAGTATTTT. It is translated as CASSEAHGPGTDTQYF.

CDR3 residues: CASSDNSGLASSYEQYF. CDR3 nucleotides: TGCGCCAGCAGTGATAATTCGGGACTAGCGAGCTCCTACGAGCAGTACTTC. This chain uses TRBV10-2 with TRBJ2-5, with TRBD2 matching over 10 bases. The J call may be in error: the DNA end matches TRBJ2-7 better. In germline, CDR1 is WSHSY, CDR2 SAAADI. The CDR3 has 17 residues.

This rearrangement joins TRBV14 to TRBJ2-3; the D call may be TRBD1 or TRBD2 (6 bases each). CDR1 and CDR2 from the germline V gene are SGHDN and FVKESK. The V and J ends lost 0 bases and 14 bases respectively, with 15 bases between them. There are 13 residues in the CDR3. The DNA of the CDR3 is TGTGCCAGCAGCCAAGACATTCGGGGGCAAGGGTATTTT. This gives the protein CASSQDIRGQGYF.

This chain connects TRBV25-1 to TRBJ1-1; 9 nucleotides align to TRBD1. Germline loops: CDR1 MGHDK, CDR2 SYGVNS. This CDR3 has 17 residues. The V and J ends lost 2 bases and 5 bases, in that order; junction bases with no gene match: 12. The CDR3: CASSEGTGLGFSTEAFF. The CDR3 nucleotides are TGTGCCAGCAGTGAAGGGACAGGGCTGGGGTTCTCGACTGAAGCTTTCTTT. The full variable domain, rest sourced from reference TRBV25-1 and TRBJ1-1, is EADIYQTPRYLVIGTGKKITLECSQTMGHDKMYWYQQDPGMELHLIHYSYGVNSTEKGDLSSESTVSRIRTEHFPLTLESARPSHTSQYLCASSEGTGLGFSTEAFFGQGTRLTVV.

The chain carries TRBV27 and TRBJ1-2; 7 nucleotides agree with TRBD1. J was trimmed by 2 bases and V by 2 bases; bases with no gene match: 2. Germline assignment: CDR1 MNHEY and CDR2 SMNVEV (reference sequence). The CDR3 spans 14 residues. CDR3 coding DNA: TGTGCCAGCAGTTTAAGGGGACAGAACTATGGCTACACCTTC. Protein product: CASSLRGQNYGYTF.

V usage is TRBV11-3 and J usage is TRBJ2-1, with D maybe TRBD2 (6 bases). This CDR3 contains 16 residues. V was cut by 0 bases and J by 1 base, with 10 bases left in between. CDR1 is SGHNT, CDR2 YENEEA, per germline. In DNA, the CDR3 is TGTGCCAGCAGCTTAGACGCGGGACGGTCCTACAATGAGCAGTTCTTC. The encoded protein is CASSLDAGRSYNEQFF.

This clone was observed a single time. The rearrangement uses TRBV23-1 and TRBJ2-6; D possibly corresponds to TRBD1 (5 bases). TRBV23-1 is labeled an ORF, and its function is uncertain. With 10 bases removed from V and 4 bases from J, the gap between germline ends came to 8 bases. The length of the CDR3 is 12 residues. The CDR3 DNA reads TGCGCCATCAGGACAGGGGCCAACGTCCTGACTTTC. Its protein product is CAIRTGANVLTF.

This chain joins TRBV30 and TRBJ2-2; D remains ambiguous. This CDR3 has 14 amino acids. V was pared by 0 bases and J by 1 base, with 6 bases between. From germline, CDR1 is GTSNPN and CDR2 SVGIG (reference sequence). CDR3 in DNA: TGTGCCTGGAGTGTACTTTTGAACACCGGGGAGCTGTTTTTT. As protein: CAWSVLLNTGELFF.

The chain has TRBV28 and TRBJ1-5, with D tentatively TRBD1 (6 bases). CDR3 size: 15 residues. Germline V gives CDR1 MDHEN, CDR2 SYDVKM. Deletions cut 2 bases from V and 4 bases from J, with 12 bases between. DNA for the CDR3: TGTGCCAGCAGTTTAGGGCAGGGGTTAAATCAGCCCCAGCATTTT. As protein: CASSLGQGLNQPQHF.

The chain employs TRBV28 and TRBJ1-2; D possibly corresponds to TRBD1 (6 bases). V lost 10 bases and J 0 bases, leaving 15 bases between the germline ends. The CDR3 loop spans 14 amino acids. Germline V CDR1 and CDR2: MDHEN, SYDVKM. Here the CDR3 reads CATRGGGTNYGYTF. CDR3 coding DNA: TGTGCCACCAGGGGTGGGGGCACTAACTATGGCTACACCTTC.

V and J are TRBV18 and TRBJ2-6; TRBD1 agrees at 7 bases. CDR1 and CDR2 (germline): KGHSH, LQKENI. CDR3 length: 19 amino acids. V lost 2 bases to trimming and J lost 2 bases; unmatched junction nucleotides: 12. The CDR3, as DNA: TGTGCCAGCTCACCATCACCGGGACAGAATTCTCCTGGGGCCAACGTCCTGACTTTC. This gives the protein CASSPSPGQNSPGANVLTF.

This chain links TRBV5-1 with TRBJ2-6, with 7 bases identical to TRBD1. Germline V CDR1 and CDR2: SGHRS, YFSETQ. V shed 4 bases, J shed 4 bases, and the junction held 8 bases outside the gene matches. The CDR3 is 16 amino acids. The CDR3 loop is CASSPEQGTGANVLTF. The DNA for the CDR3 is TGCGCCAGCAGCCCTGAACAGGGGACAGGGGCCAACGTCCTGACTTTC.

This rearrangement joins TRBV30 to TRBJ2-7; D uncertain. The germline CDR1 and CDR2 sequences are GTSNPN and SVGIG (reference sequence). The CDR3 sequence is 15 residues long. Deletions cut 1 base from V and 1 base from J, with 14 bases between. CDR3 DNA: TGTGCCTGGAGTGCAATGGCAGCCTTTTCCTACGAGCAGTACTTC. As protein: CAWSAMAAFSYEQYF.

This rearrangement joins TRBV19 to TRBJ1-1, with D perhaps matching TRBD1 (6 bases). Germline values: CDR1 LNHDA, CDR2 SQIVND (reference sequence). The CDR3 contains 13 residues. The V end lost 3 bases, the J end lost 7 bases, and 12 bases lay between the germline ends. The chain's CDR3 is CASSITHRVEAFF. CDR3 in DNA: TGTGCCAGTAGTATTACTCACAGGGTTGAAGCTTTCTTT.

This clone was counted a single time. V usage is TRBV25-1 and J usage is TRBJ1-1, with 9 bases fitting TRBD1. Germline-derived CDR1 and CDR2 are MGHDK and SYGVNS. The CDR3 runs to 14 residues. V lost 2 bases to trimming and J lost 8 bases; unmatched junction nucleotides: 6. The CDR3 DNA sequence: TGTGCCAGCAGTGAACGTACAGGGGGCGGCGAAGCTTTCTTT. Translating it yields CASSERTGGGEAFF.

The chain combines TRBV18 with TRBJ2-7; D not certain. Trimming left V 4 bases short and J 6 bases short, with 7 bases between. This CDR3 spans 11 amino acids. CDR1 and CDR2 from the germline V gene are KGHSH and LQKENI. The CDR3 DNA reads TGTGCCAGCTCACAGGACGGCGAGCAGTACTTC. As protein: CASSQDGEQYF.

The chain uses TRBV28 and TRBJ2-7; the match to TRBD1 covers 10 bases. V shed 7 bases and J 9 bases; nucleotides not matched to a gene: 15. Germline CDR1 is MDHEN and CDR2 is SYDVKM. The CDR3 is 15 amino acids. CDR3 DNA: TGTGCCAGCATTGGGGGGACAGGGGTCGTGAAGGGGCAGTACTTC. Protein sequence: CASIGGTGVVKGQYF.

This rearrangement joins TRBV5-1 to TRBJ1-6; no reliable D call. Germline assignment: CDR1 SGHRS and CDR2 YFSETQ. The CDR3 is 15 residues long. The ends were cut back, 3 bases at V and 7 bases at J, with 14 bases in the middle. Here the CDR3 DNA reads TGCGCCAGCAGCTGGACCTCGGTGGGAAATTCACCCCTCCACTTT. It encodes CASSWTSVGNSPLHF. Combining the CDR3 with reference TRBV5-1 and TRBJ1-6 gives the whole variable domain KAGVTQTPRYLIKTRGQQVTLSCSPISGHRSVSWYQQTPGQGLQFLFEYFSETQRNKGNFPGRFSGRQFSNSRSEMNVSTLELGDSALYLCASSWTSVGNSPLHFGNGTRLTVT.

V gene TRBV19 combines with J gene TRBJ2-7, with D unresolved. This CDR3 is built from 14 residues. Germline V gene lookup returns CDR1 LNHDA and CDR2 SQIVND (reference sequence). The V end was cut by 5 bases, the J end by 1 base, with 12 bases between. This CDR3 is CASSGLGLSYEQYF. The CDR3, as DNA: TGTGCCAGTAGTGGTCTGGGCCTATCCTACGAGCAGTACTTC.

CDR3 amino acids: CASSPRTGANYGYTF. The CDR3 DNA sequence: TGCGCCAGCAGCCCCCGGACAGGGGCCAACTATGGCTACACCTTC. The chain carries TRBV5-1 and TRBJ1-2, with TRBD1 matching 9 bases. CDR3 length equals 15 residues. Germline V lookup: CDR1 SGHRS, CDR2 YFSETQ. V trimming: 4 bases; J trimming: 2 bases; junction bases outside the gene matches: 6. The full variable domain, rest sourced from reference TRBV5-1 and TRBJ1-2, is KAGVTQTPRYLIKTRGQQVTLSCSPISGHRSVSWYQQTPGQGLQFLFEYFSETQRNKGNFPGRFSGRQFSNSRSEMNVSTLELGDSALYLCASSPRTGANYGYTFGSGTRLTVV.

V and J are TRBV7-9 and TRBJ1-1; no firm D call. Trimming removed 5 bases from V and 2 bases from J, with 9 bases in between. The V gene's germline CDR1 is SEHNR and CDR2 FQNEAQ (reference sequence). The CDR3 extends over 13 amino acids. DNA for the CDR3: TGTGCCAGCAGCATTGGGGAAAACACTGAAGCTTTCTTT. It codes for CASSIGENTEAFF.